This paragraph covers one T cell receptor (beta chain) sequence. This clonotype was observed a few times. There is no known antigen for this receptor. Base quality data are lacking; no much larger clone is found one base away. This sample is drawn from a study of early T cells in non-severe SARS-CoV-2 infection (dated by TCRdb to 2020 to 2022). Study-level background: TCR sequencing used bulk RNA from unsorted whole blood, so alpha and beta chains could not be paired. What the work shows at the level of the full study, not this receptor alone: VDJdb matching was skewed toward anti-spike CD8 responses, so virus-specific expansions were likely underestimated and private and CD4 specificities were missed.

The study was a case-control design nested within a healthcare worker cohort in London, UK, with weekly nasopharyngeal swab PCR tests and blood sampling. Healthcare workers were recruited between 23 and 31 March 2020, during the week of the UK lockdown, and were followed weekly for up to 16 weeks. The library relied on 5' RACE. The listed sequencing device is NextSeq 500. The TCR library protocol attached unique molecular identifiers to individual cDNA molecules to correct for sequencing error and PCR bias. Sequencing covered both TCR alpha and beta chains, and within each sample the abundances of alpha and beta sequences were tightly co-correlated. The authors' analysis ran thus. Decombinator V4 was used to annotate the V gene, J gene and CDR3 of the TCR sequences. TCRs were defined as expanded if a significant change between any two time points was detected under a Poisson model with p below 0.0001. TCR abundances were normalised to the total number of TCRs sequenced per sample and were expressed as counts per million. MAIT TCRs were defined by TRAV1-2 paired with TRAJ12, TRAJ20 or TRAJ33, and iNKT TCRs by TRAV10 paired with TRAJ18. VDJdb, accessed on 1 November 2021, was searched for TCRs annotated for CMV, EBV and SARS-CoV-2, and TCRs annotated for more than one antigen were excluded. Through fastp at Q25 and MiXCR, TCRdb rebuilt clones from the public reads, retaining in-frame beta chains. Every entry covers one CDR3 protein and lists the most common genes and DNA from its rows. TCRdb, rather than the study authors, made the V and J calls. The sample table shows roughly 110,000 distinct CDR3 sequences, and 11% are seen once. Roughly 8% of the sample rests with the top ten.

The CDR3 runs 14 residues from the cysteine to the phenylalanine. This entry keeps only the CDR3 DNA: 42 bases, framed from base 1. The V end loses 3 bases and the J end loses 2 bases, and a stretch of 10 bases separates them. CDR1 and CDR2 (MNHNS, SASEGT) derive from the germline V gene. This clonotype was sampled from an adult who was a healthcare worker with PCR-confirmed SARS-CoV-2 infection or an uninfected control (not recorded which). The chain was built from TRBV6-1 and TRBJ1-2; TRBD1 is perhaps the D gene, given 5 matching bases. Sequenced material: whole blood. The CDR3 in this case is CASSDPGRNYGYTF. The DNA sequence is as follows: TGTGCCAGCAGTGACCCGGGACGGAACTATGGCTACACCTTC.